This T cell receptor (beta chain) was recorded in a study of lymphopenia after photon versus proton radiotherapy. Study-level results: Only patients who died were analyzed for survival; proton advantage is unproven.

The data were produced by immunoSEQ multiplex PCR, yet TCRdb's version contains in-frame clones alone and is incomplete. The table includes 65,000 or so clones, roughly nine tenths detected once. Notes on this clone: Its antigen remains unidentified. One end of the junction is discordant with germline, which a read error may explain.

This CDR3 has 11 residues. The V gene's germline CDR1 is SGHNT and CDR2 YENEEA. The material was peripheral blood, obtained from a patient treated with proton-based radiotherapy. The receptor comes from a man older than 75 with esophageal cancer. The gene calls are TRBV11-3 and TRBJ2-2; 10 bases are a match to TRBD2. The CDR3 nucleotides read TGTGCCAGCAGCTTAGGGGAGCGGGAGGGTTTT. Protein product: CASSLGEREGF. Variable domain in full (rest from reference TRBV11-3 and TRBJ2-2): EAGVVQSPRYKIIEKKQPVAFWCNPISGHNTLYWYLQNLGQGPELLIRYENEEAVDDSQLPKDRFSAERLKGVDSTLKIQPAELGDSAVYLCASSLGEREGFGEGSRLTVL.